These 27 T cell receptor beta chains originate from one sample sequenced in a study of T cells in Graves' hyperthyroidism and ophthalmopathy. RNA transcripts gave rise to amplified TCR beta CDR3 regions. First-round RT-PCR with HTBI primers amplified the TCR CDR3 region. TCRdb redid the calling of the multiplex PCR reads with MiXCR, one entry per CDR3 protein. The sample contains about 640,000 distinct CDR3 sequences, more than 12% of which appear only once. Sequenced: blood. Receptors originate from a woman between 45 and 65 years old with Graves' ophthalmopathy.

This clonotype was recorded only once. The CDR3 carries no conserved terminal phenylalanine or tryptophan, so it likely arises from a read error. The rearrangement uses TRBV12-3 or TRBV12-4 and TRBJ1-1; unclear D gene. The V and J ends lost 3 bases and 1 base respectively, with 6 bases between them. The CDR3 spans 13 residues. The CDR3 loop reads CASSLKRNTEAFI. As DNA, the CDR3 is TGTGCCAGCAGTTTGAAAAGGAACACTGAAGCTTTCATT.

This clonotype was counted many times. The rearrangement joins TRBV27 to TRBJ2-7, with 8 bases lining up with TRBD2. The CDR3 contains 16 residues. Germline lookup yields CDR1 MNHEY and CDR2 SMNVEV (reference sequence). Trimming cost V 8 bases and J 3 bases; bases outside gene matches: 15. CDR3 sequence (DNA): TGTGCCAGCGGACTTCGTCCTTCGGGAGGGATCTACGAGCAGTACTTC. This encodes CASGLRPSGGIYEQYF.

This clonotype showed up just a few times. V is TRBV9 and J is TRBJ2-1; TRBD1 agrees at 9 bases. The CDR3 totals 15 residues. CDR1 is SGDLS, CDR2 YYNGEE, per germline. The V gene end was trimmed by 3 bases and the J gene end by 8 bases; junction bases not matched to a gene: 9. CDR3 DNA sequence: TGTGCCAGCAGCGAACCCGGACAGGGGAGGCATGAGCAGTTCTTC. Its protein product is CASSEPGQGRHEQFF.

This clonotype was seen many times. V is TRBV18 and J is TRBJ1-1; tentatively, D is TRBD1 (5 bases). The CDR3 length is 14 residues. Germline lookup yields CDR1 KGHSH and CDR2 LQKENI. V was shortened by 2 bases and J by 8 bases, with 15 bases between the two germline ends. CDR3 nucleotide sequence: TGTGCCAGCTCACCAGATATGAGGGGCAACGAAGCTTTCTTT. This gives the protein CASSPDMRGNEAFF.

At least ten counts were recorded for this clonotype. The chain joins TRBV9 to TRBJ2-7; tentatively, D is TRBD1 (6 bases). This CDR3 spans 17 amino acids. Per germline, CDR1 SGDLS and CDR2 YYNGEE. V gave up 1 base and J gave up 3 bases, with 20 bases separating them. The CDR3 DNA is TGTGCCAGCAGCGTACAACTGACAGGCCCTGTAGACTACGAGCAGTACTTC. Amino acids: CASSVQLTGPVDYEQYF.

This clonotype has at least ten counts. V usage is TRBV15 and J usage is TRBJ2-5, with D maybe TRBD1 (5 bases). The length of the CDR3 is 16 residues. V was cut by 0 bases and J by 5 bases, with 16 bases left in between. Germline V CDR1 and CDR2: LNHNV, YYDKDF (reference sequence). This CDR3 reads CATSRDRPIKGETQYF. In DNA form, the CDR3 reads TGTGCCACCAGCAGAGATAGGCCGATCAAGGGGGAGACCCAGTACTTC.

In its sample, this clonotype was seen a few times. Given a much more abundant clone one base away, this may be a read error. The chain is built from TRBV27 and TRBJ2-3; 11 nucleotides agree with TRBD2. This CDR3 is built from 15 residues. Germline-derived CDR1 and CDR2 are MNHEY and SMNVEV (reference sequence). Unmatched junction bases numbered 1, after V lost 5 bases and J lost 0 bases. CDR3 protein: CASSASGRSTDTQYF. The DNA for the CDR3 is TGTGCCAGCAGTGCTAGCGGGAGGAGCACAGATACGCAGTATTTT.

In its sample, this clonotype was seen many times. The chain has TRBV6-1 and TRBJ2-2; D might be TRBD2 (6 bases). The CDR3 totals 13 residues. Germline assignment: CDR1 MNHNS and CDR2 SASEGT. V gave up 6 bases and J gave up 4 bases, with 9 bases separating them. The CDR3 sequence: CASRGTGTGELFF. The DNA of the CDR3 is TGTGCCAGCAGGGGGACTGGCACCGGGGAGCTGTTTTTT.

This clonotype was picked up a small number of times. V and J are TRBV6-2 or TRBV6-3 and TRBJ1-1; TRBD1 matches 8 bases. The length of the CDR3 is 13 residues. J was trimmed by 6 bases and V by 5 bases; bases with no gene match: 5. In germline, CDR1 is MNHEY, CDR2 SVGEGT. The CDR3 DNA reads as TGTGCCAGCAGTCACCAGGGGGCTGCTGAAGCTTTCTTT. Amino acids: CASSHQGAAEAFF.

Many counts were recorded for this clonotype. The V call is TRBV18, the J call TRBJ2-5; D is undetermined. Germline V gives CDR1 KGHSH, CDR2 LQKENI. Trimming shortened V by 0 bases and J by 5 bases, and 7 bases separated the two germline ends. This CDR3 region has 13 residues. The CDR3 is CASSPPSAETQYF. The CDR3 DNA is TGTGCCAGCTCACCACCGTCCGCGGAGACCCAGTACTTC.

The J gene is TRBJ2-2, the V gene TRBV4-3; 13 bases line up with TRBD2. This CDR3 is 17 amino acids long. J lost 6 bases, V lost 8 bases, and 12 bases had no gene match. Germline V lookup: CDR1 LGHNA, CDR2 YSLEER. This CDR3 is CASSPGTSGMRAGELFF. In DNA form, the CDR3 reads TGCGCCAGCTCGCCCGGGACTAGCGGGATGAGGGCCGGGGAGCTGTTTTTT.

In this sample, this clonotype turned up many times. The chain has TRBV2 and TRBJ2-2, with D hard to call. The V gene lost 2 bases and the J gene lost 5 bases, with 9 bases spanning the gap. The germline V gene encodes CDR1 SNHLY and CDR2 FYNNEI. The CDR3 runs to 14 residues. The CDR3, as DNA: TGTGCCAGCAGTGAAATCCCTAGTACCGGGGAGCTGTTTTTT. Protein: CASSEIPSTGELFF.

V usage is TRBV7-9 and J usage is TRBJ1-4; 7 bases agree with TRBD1. The trim removed 4 bases at V and 7 bases at J, leaving 6 bases unmatched. The CDR3 length is 14 residues. Germline CDR1 is SEHNR and CDR2 is FQNEAQ (reference sequence). The CDR3 nucleotides are TGTGCCAGCAGCTCCACAGGGGATAGTGAAAAACTGTTTTTT. Translation: CASSSTGDSEKLFF.

This clonotype was detected many times. V and J are TRBV29-1 and TRBJ2-6; 8 bases map to TRBD1. Unmatched junction bases numbered 10, after V lost 1 base and J lost 2 bases. There are 18 residues in the CDR3. Germline CDR1 SQVTM, CDR2 ANQGSEA. CDR3 in DNA: TGCAGCGTTGAAGTTCCGGACAGGGAAGGGACTGGGGCCAACGTCCTGACTTTC. Translation: CSVEVPDREGTGANVLTF.

This clonotype appeared a few times. The chain recombines TRBV29-1 with TRBJ1-2; perhaps TRBD1 as D (6 bases). CDR3 size: 13 residues. Trimming took off 2 bases at V and 3 bases at J, with 10 bases between the two ends. CDR1 is SQVTM and CDR2 is ANQGSEA in the germline V gene. CDR3 residues: CSVENREDYGYTF. The CDR3, as DNA: TGCAGCGTTGAAAACAGGGAGGACTATGGCTACACCTTC.

There are a few counts of this clonotype. This chain uses TRBV4-3 with TRBJ2-1, with D perhaps TRBD2 (5 bases). The CDR3 loop spans 13 amino acids. V was trimmed by 4 bases and J by 10 bases, leaving 14 bases between them. Germline V gene sequence: CDR1 LGHNA, CDR2 YSLEER. CDR3 bases: TGCGCCAGCAGCCGACCTACTGAGGGAGAGCAGTTCTTC. Amino acids: CASSRPTEGEQFF.

At least ten counts were recorded for this clonotype. V and J are TRBV20-1 and TRBJ2-1; TRBD2 agrees at 15 bases. Germline loops: CDR1 DFQATT, CDR2 SNEGSKA (reference sequence). The CDR3 runs to 14 residues. Germline trimming cut 6 bases from V and 12 bases from J; bases unmatched to any gene: 9. CDR3 DNA: TGCAGTGCGTGGACTAGCGGGAGGGCCTTACGGCAGTTCTTC. Amino acid sequence: CSAWTSGRALRQFF.

The table lists this clonotype with many counts. The chain links TRBV30 to TRBJ1-4, with a possible D match to TRBD1 (6 bases). V lost 0 bases and J lost 7, with 12 bases in between. Germline lookup yields CDR1 GTSNPN and CDR2 SVGIG (reference sequence). The CDR3 runs to 14 residues. The CDR3 protein is CAWSVGGAPEKLFF. In nucleotides, the CDR3 is TGTGCCTGGAGTGTAGGGGGGGCGCCTGAAAAACTGTTTTTT.

The table lists this clonotype with many counts. The rearrangement joins TRBV15 to TRBJ2-3, with 7 positions matching TRBD2. V gave up 0 bases and J gave up 3 bases; unmatched junction bases: 6. Looked up from germline, CDR1 is LNHNV and CDR2 is YYDKDF (reference sequence). The CDR3 spans 16 residues. CDR3 bases: TGTGCCACCAGCAGAGATGGGAGGGAGTGGACAGATACGCAGTATTTT. Translated, it gives CATSRDGREWTDTQYF. The full variable domain, its missing parts supplied by reference TRBV15 and TRBJ2-3, is DAMVIQNPRYQVTQFGKPVTLSCSQTLNHNVMYWYQQKSSQAPKLLFHYYDKDFNNEADTPDNFQSRRPNTSFCFLDIRSPGLGDTAMYLCATSRDGREWTDTQYFGPGTRLTVL.

This clonotype was seen at least ten times. The V and J genes are TRBV7-6 and TRBJ1-1; 8 nucleotides align to TRBD1. The CDR3 has 13 amino acids. Trimming at V came to 5 bases and at J to 4 bases, leaving 3 bases not matched to a gene. CDR1 is SGHVS, CDR2 FNYEAQ, per germline. CDR3 nucleotide sequence: TGTGCCAGCAGCGGAGACAGGGGCACTGAAGCTTTCTTT. Encoded protein: CASSGDRGTEAFF.

This clonotype was counted many times. The chain couples TRBV20-1 to TRBJ2-7; TRBD1 is a possible D gene (5 bases). The ends were cut back, 6 bases at V and 2 bases at J, with 11 bases in the middle. This CDR3 is built from 12 residues. Per the germline V gene, CDR1 is DFQATT and CDR2 is SNEGSKA (reference sequence). The CDR3 protein is CSAVGDPYEQYF. In nucleotides, the CDR3 is TGCAGTGCCGTAGGGGATCCCTACGAGCAGTACTTC.

This clonotype was observed many times. The J gene is TRBJ2-2, the V gene TRBV2, with TRBD2 matching over 10 bases. The ends lost 2 bases at V and 7 bases at J; junction bases unmatched: 10. Germline assignment: CDR1 SNHLY and CDR2 FYNNEI. The CDR3 covers 17 residues. The chain's CDR3 is CASSESLAGELSGELFF. The CDR3 bases are TGTGCCAGCAGTGAATCCCTAGCGGGAGAACTAAGCGGGGAGCTGTTTTTT.

This clonotype appeared many times. CDR3 bases: TGTGCCAGCAGCCAAATTGGTGGGGCCGTATCGCAGTATTTT. This sequence encodes CASSQIGGAVSQYF. V is TRBV3-1 and J is TRBJ2-3, with a tentative D call TRBD1 (5 bases). Per germline, CDR1 LGHDT and CDR2 YNNKEL (reference sequence). CDR3 length: 14 amino acids. Deletions cut 2 bases from V and 10 bases from J, with 16 bases between.

The chain uses TRBV7-3 and TRBJ2-3, with 10 bases identical to TRBD2. CDR1 and CDR2 (germline): SGHTA, FQGTGA. V gave up 2 bases and J gave up 4 bases; unmatched junction bases: 6. There are 16 residues in the CDR3. CDR3 residues: CASSLVAGGSADTQYF. The CDR3 region has the DNA TGTGCCAGCAGCTTAGTAGCGGGAGGTAGTGCAGATACGCAGTATTTT.

This chain uses TRBV28 with TRBJ1-5; no clear D gene. V dropped 4 bases and J dropped 4 bases, with 14 bases sitting between them. The CDR3 is 15 amino acids. Germline V gene sequence: CDR1 MDHEN, CDR2 SYDVKM. The CDR3 DNA sequence: TGTGCCAGCAGTTACACGAAACTCAGAAATCAGCCCCAGCATTTT. It specifies CASSYTKLRNQPQHF.

This clonotype was counted at least ten times. The chain has TRBV11-2 and TRBJ2-7; TRBD2 aligns across 9 bases. Germline-derived CDR1 and CDR2 are SGHAT and FQNNGV. With 1 base clipped from V and 3 bases from J, the junction kept 4 bases outside the gene matches. The CDR3 is made up of 15 amino acids. The CDR3 DNA reads TGTGCCAGCAGCTTAGGGACTAGCGAATTCTACGAGCAGTACTTC. Encoded protein: CASSLGTSEFYEQYF.

This clonotype appeared many times. The rearrangement uses TRBV7-9 and TRBJ1-1; no clear D gene. V lost 5 bases and J lost 6, with 10 bases in between. The CDR3 has 12 residues. CDR1 and CDR2 (germline): SEHNR, FQNEAQ (reference sequence). The CDR3 sequence: CASSLVISEAFF. The CDR3 DNA reads as TGTGCCAGCAGCCTCGTGATCTCTGAAGCTTTCTTT.